These T cell receptor beta chains were read from a single sample in a study of cytomegalovirus exposure and HLA in healthy donors. Measured with immunoSEQ multiplex PCR; TCRdb has only the in-frame clones, and not every one. In the table there are 200,000 to 300,000 clones, approximately 84% of which are singletons. Sequenced sample: PBMCs. Receptors originate from a man aged 18 to 29 in good health and CMV-seropositive. CDR3s include the opening cysteine and the closing phenylalanine or tryptophan. D genes are given only for firm matches. Not every row has a clone size; where given, it reads once, few, many or a size class.

TRBV30,NA,TRBJ2-5,TRBD2,CAWSVGGQETQYF,TGTGCCTGGAGTGTCGGGGGGCAAGAGACCCAGTACTTC
TRBV6-5,NA,TRBJ2-3,TRBD2,CASSYSSGSGTDTQYF,TGTGCCAGCAGTTACTCGAGCGGGAGCGGGACAGATACGCAGTATTTT
TRBV5-1,NA,TRBJ2-7,NA,CASMSEAEQYF,TGCGCCAGCATGTCAGAAGCCGAGCAGTACTTC
TRBV6-5,NA,TRBJ2-2,NA,CASSYGLQNTGELFF,TGTGCCAGCAGTTATGGTCTGCAGAACACCGGGGAGCTGTTTTTT
TRBV28,NA,TRBJ2-2,NA,CASSRVGSVDTGELFF,TGTGCCAGCAGCAGGGTAGGCAGTGTCGACACCGGGGAGCTGTTTTTT
TRBV19,NA,TRBJ2-1,TRBD2,CASSIASGSYEQFF,TGTGCCAGTAGTATTGCTAGCGGGAGTTATGAGCAGTTCTTC
TRBV15,NA,TRBJ1-5,NA,CATSRDKGGTSNQPQHF,TGTGCCACCAGCAGAGATAAGGGGGGGACAAGCAATCAGCCCCAGCATTTT
TRBV6-5,NA,TRBJ2-1,NA,CASTAAPGSEQFF,TGTGCCAGCACGGCAGCCCCCGGTAGTGAGCAGTTCTTC
TRBV28,NA,TRBJ1-3,NA,CASSFTGSGNTIYF,TGTGCCAGCAGTTTTACGGGCTCTGGAAACACCATATATTTT
TRBV27,NA,TRBJ2-5,TRBD1,CASSLSTGAGREYF,TGTGCCAGCAGTTTATCGACAGGGGCCGGCAGGGAGTACTTC
TRBV4-1,NA,TRBJ2-7,TRBD1,CASSQAGTGMYEQYF,TGCGCCAGCAGCCAAGCAGGGACAGGGATGTACGAGCAGTACTTC
TRBV7-2,NA,TRBJ2-7,NA,CASSLVGGAAYEQYF,TGTGCCAGCAGCTTAGTTGGGGGGGCCGCCTACGAGCAGTACTTC
TRBV5-1,NA,TRBJ2-6,NA,CASSNHYSGANVLTF,TGCGCCAGCAGCAATCATTACTCTGGGGCCAACGTCCTGACTTTC
TRBV4-3,NA,TRBJ2-3,TRBD2,CASSYGGRSTDTQYF,TGCGCCAGCAGCTATGGCGGGAGGAGCACAGATACGCAGTATTTT
TRBV18,NA,TRBJ2-5,NA,CASSPWREETQYF,TGTGCCAGCTCACCATGGCGCGAAGAGACCCAGTACTTC
TRBV5-6,many,TRBJ2-1,NA,CASAVADSYNEQFF,TGTGCCAGCGCGGTAGCGGACTCCTACAATGAGCAGTTCTTC
TRBV7-3,once,TRBJ2-1,TRBD2,CASSFLAGRGNEQFF,TGTGCCAGCAGCTTCCTAGCGGGACGTGGCAATGAGCAGTTCTTC
TRBV2,NA,TRBJ1-2,NA,CASSEADRNYGYTF,TGTGCCAGCAGTGAAGCGGACCGGAACTATGGCTACACCTTC
TRBV28,once,TRBJ2-2,TRBD2,CASSAPGLAVGELFF,TGTGCCAGCAGTGCACCGGGACTAGCGGTCGGGGAGCTGTTTTTT
TRBV5-1,NA,TRBJ1-5,NA,CASSLAGNQPQHF,TGCGCCAGCAGCTTGGCCGGTAATCAGCCCCAGCATTTT